These 8 T cell receptor beta chains were sequenced from one sample in a study of regulatory T cells in long-lasting Graves disease. CDR3 regions were amplified by Arm-PCR using iRepertoire HTBI primers to build TCR beta libraries. TCRdb itself ran the multiplex PCR reads through MiXCR, one entry per CDR3 protein. Of almost 350,000 distinct CDR3 sequences detected, around 20% appear once; the ten largest clones hold about 29%. Time point: persistent/refractory GD, antithyroid drugs over 5 years with positive TRAb. The TCR library was made from RNA extracted from PBMCs. Here the sequenced sample was peripheral blood mononuclear cells (PBMCs), taken when the disease was refractory, from a patient treated with antithyroid drugs. Receptors were obtained from a female donor with Graves disease.

V and J are TRBV28 and TRBJ1-4; possible D gene TRBD1, 6 bases. The CDR3 runs 15 residues. Germline assignment: CDR1 MDHEN and CDR2 SYDVKM. V lost 6 bases and J lost 7, with 18 bases in between. CDR3 coding DNA: TGTGCCAGCAGCCCCGCAGGGGACCTTGGTGAAAAACTGTTTTTT. As protein: CASSPAGDLGEKLFF.

This clonotype is a singleton in its sample. The V gene is TRBV20-1, the J gene TRBJ2-7; possibly TRBD1 or TRBD2 for D (5 bases each). Trimming cost V 7 bases and J 3 bases, with 19 bases left between them. The CDR3 sequence is 14 residues long. Germline values: CDR1 DFQATT, CDR2 SNEGSKA (reference sequence). The CDR3 sequence: CSVVLLGDNYEQYF. CDR3 sequence (DNA): TGCAGTGTAGTCTTACTGGGGGATAACTACGAGCAGTACTTC.

This clonotype was picked up many times. The chain links TRBV20-1 to TRBJ2-5; a possible D gene is TRBD2 (5 bases). Trimming took 1 base from V and 8 from J, leaving 11 bases between them. There are 12 residues in the CDR3. The germline V gene encodes CDR1 DFQATT and CDR2 SNEGSKA (reference sequence). The CDR3 region is CSARGVLATQYF. The CDR3 DNA follows: TGCAGTGCTAGAGGGGTCCTAGCTACCCAGTACTTC.

The V and J genes are TRBV20-1 and TRBJ1-2; 9 bases line up with TRBD1. CDR1 is DFQATT and CDR2 is SNEGSKA in the germline V gene (reference sequence). J lost 8 bases, V lost 4 bases, and 8 bases had no gene match. There are 13 residues in the CDR3. CDR3 sequence reads: CSANLQGAGGYTF. CDR3 sequence (DNA): TGCAGTGCTAACTTACAGGGGGCGGGAGGCTACACCTTC.

This chain uses TRBV7-4 with TRBJ2-5; possible D gene TRBD2, 6 bases. Germline assignment: CDR1 SGHVT and CDR2 SQSDAQ. The CDR3 has 16 amino acids. The V and J ends lost 2 bases and 11 bases respectively, with 24 bases between them. CDR3 sequence reads: CASSLNGGKDATTQYF. Here the CDR3 DNA reads TGTGCCAGCAGCTTAAATGGAGGGAAGGACGCAACGACTCAGTACTTC.

This clonotype was detected a few times. The genes are TRBV20-1 and TRBJ2-5; 12 nucleotides line up with TRBD1. V dropped 5 bases and J dropped 4; count of bases not matched to a gene: 2. The CDR3 runs 13 residues. Germline-derived CDR1 and CDR2 are DFQATT and SNEGSKA (reference sequence). The CDR3 DNA follows: TGCAGTGCTGGGGACAGGGGGCGAGAGACCCAGTACTTC. Its translation is CSAGDRGRETQYF.

This clonotype was observed many times. This chain links TRBV12-3 or TRBV12-4 with TRBJ2-1; 8 bases match TRBD1. J gave up 9 bases and V 6 bases, and 16 bases lay outside the gene matches. This CDR3 spans 16 amino acids. The CDR3 loop is CASRVGWQGASGEQFF. The CDR3 DNA is TGTGCCAGCAGGGTAGGTTGGCAGGGGGCTTCAGGTGAGCAGTTCTTC.

The chain combines TRBV12-5 with TRBJ1-4, with D maybe TRBD1 (6 bases). The CDR3 runs to 14 residues. Trimming stripped 7 bases from V and 4 bases from J, with 13 bases between. CDR1 is LGHNT and CDR2 is FRNRAP in the germline V gene. The CDR3 region is CASALQGFNEKLFF. The CDR3 DNA follows: TGTGCTAGTGCCCTCCAGGGGTTTAATGAAAAACTGTTTTTT.